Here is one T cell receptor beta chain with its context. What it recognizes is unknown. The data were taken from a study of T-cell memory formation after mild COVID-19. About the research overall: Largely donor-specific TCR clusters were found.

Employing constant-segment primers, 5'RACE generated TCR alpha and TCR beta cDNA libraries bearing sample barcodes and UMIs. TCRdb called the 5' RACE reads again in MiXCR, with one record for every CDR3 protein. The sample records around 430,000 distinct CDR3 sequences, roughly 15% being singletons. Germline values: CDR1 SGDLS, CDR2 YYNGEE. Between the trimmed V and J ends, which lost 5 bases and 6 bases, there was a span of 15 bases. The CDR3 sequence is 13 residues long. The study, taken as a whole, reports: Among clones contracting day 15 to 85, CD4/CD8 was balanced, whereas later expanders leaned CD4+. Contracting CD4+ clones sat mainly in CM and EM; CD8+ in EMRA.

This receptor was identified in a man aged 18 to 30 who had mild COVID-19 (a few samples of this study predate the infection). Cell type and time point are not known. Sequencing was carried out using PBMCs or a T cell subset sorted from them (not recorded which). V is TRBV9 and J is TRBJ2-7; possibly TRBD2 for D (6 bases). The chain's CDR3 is CASSAGLYGEQYF. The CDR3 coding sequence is TGTGCCAGCAGTGCGGGACTGTACGGCGAGCAGTACTTC.